The clone carrying this T cell receptor (beta chain) was counted at least ten times. Antigen specificity is unknown. This sample stems from a study of regulatory T cells in long-lasting Graves disease. Study-wide background: Antithyroid drug use was under 3 months in newly diagnosed Graves' patients.

Time point specified: newly diagnosed GD, antithyroid drugs for less than 3 months. PBMCs were the source of the RNA used for TCR sequencing. Libraries of TCR beta came from iRepertoire HTBI primers plus Arm-PCR of CDR3 regions. MiXCR, applied by TCRdb to the multiplex PCR reads, yields one record per CDR3 protein. The sample gives 400,000 to 500,000 distinct CDR3 sequences, 15% of which show up once; 16% is in the top ten. General study points: Newly diagnosed Graves' patients had higher TCR diversity than persistent ones.

This CDR3 region has 15 residues. V shed 4 bases and J shed 5 bases, with 17 bases lying between them. Per germline, CDR1 MDHEN and CDR2 SYDVKM. These same records also appear under a second study, on T cells in Graves' hyperthyroidism and ophthalmopathy. That report adds: Patients counted as stable if ophthalmopathy did not develop within 18 months. HTBI primers were used for first-round RT-PCR of the TCR CDR3.

The sequences come from peripheral blood mononuclear cells (PBMCs), collected at new diagnosis, from a patient treated with antithyroid drugs. The chain carries TRBV28 and TRBJ1-1, with D possibly matching TRBD1 (6 bases). This TCR derives from a woman in her 30s with Graves disease. The CDR3 bases are TGTGCCAGCAGTTCGGGAGAACCCGGGACAACTGAAGCTTTCTTT. Translation: CASSSGEPGTTEAFF.